This T cell receptor beta chain was recovered during a study of cytomegalovirus exposure and HLA in healthy donors. Points from the study as a whole: Prior analysis indicated that the majority of TCR beta V segments exhibited productivity approximately 87% or approximately 30% of the time.

This clone has a single count. The antigen is undetermined. The PCR ran on 60 Vbeta and 13 Jbeta primers. Generated by immunoSEQ multiplex PCR, the TCRdb table keeps only in-frame clones and is missing some. The sample has about 150,000 clones, over 60% seen once. Germline-derived CDR1 and CDR2 are SGHNT and YYREEE (reference sequence). The CDR3 spans 14 residues. V lost 4 bases and J lost 6, with 16 bases in between. The sequence came from a woman younger than 45 in good health and CMV-seropositive. Material for sequencing was PBMCs. The rearrangement joins TRBV5-4 to TRBJ1-1; perhaps TRBD1 as D (5 bases). CDR3 amino acids: CASSPWGVGAEAFF. The CDR3 bases are TGTGCCAGCAGCCCTTGGGGGGTAGGAGCTGAAGCTTTCTTT.